These 32 T cell receptor beta chains came from one sample sequenced in a study of high-grade serous ovarian cancer treatment subgroups. Tumor samples were taken before definitive surgery or chemotherapy. The data were produced by immunoSEQ multiplex PCR, yet TCRdb's version contains in-frame clones alone and is incomplete. The sample shows about 39,000 clones, around three quarters of them seen only once. The sequenced material came from tumor tissue. These receptors were collected from a human donor with high-grade serous ovarian cancer.

The chain has TRBV27 and TRBJ2-1; 11 bases align to TRBD2. CDR3 length equals 19 residues. Germline values: CDR1 MNHEY, CDR2 SMNVEV (reference sequence). V lost 5 bases, J lost 7 bases, and 19 bases stayed unmatched. DNA of the CDR3: TGTGCCAGCAGTCCCCTCGGCTTAGCGGGAGGGCCCTCGAGGAATGAGCAGTTCTTC. This codes for CASSPLGLAGGPSRNEQFF.

The V gene is TRBV10-3, the J gene TRBJ2-3, with D tentatively TRBD1 (6 bases). The germline gives CDR1 ENHRY, CDR2 SYGVKD. The CDR3 sequence is 14 residues long. With 4 bases removed from V and 3 bases from J, the gap between germline ends came to 11 bases. CDR3 in amino acids: CAISVGQGTDTQYF. DNA for the CDR3: TGTGCCATCAGTGTGGGGCAGGGGACAGATACGCAGTATTTT.

The gene calls are TRBV7-2 and TRBJ2-6; D uncertain. V was shortened by 8 bases and J by 4 bases, with 12 bases between the two germline ends. This CDR3 spans 14 amino acids. CDR1 is SGHTA, CDR2 FQGNSA, per germline. CDR3 in DNA: TGTGCCAGCCCCCACGGCTCGGGGGCCAACGTCCTGACTTTC. This codes for CASPHGSGANVLTF.

V usage is TRBV11-1 and J usage is TRBJ2-3; TRBD2 aligns across 13 bases. The V gene's germline CDR1 is SGHAT and CDR2 FQDESV (reference sequence). V shed 0 bases, J shed 4 bases, and the junction held 7 bases outside the gene matches. This CDR3 contains 18 residues. CDR3 sequence: CASSLAGLAGVSPDTQYF. Written as DNA, the CDR3 is TGTGCCAGCAGCTTAGCCGGACTAGCGGGAGTGTCTCCAGATACGCAGTATTTT.

The J gene is TRBJ2-2, the V gene TRBV4-3, with 7 bases that match TRBD1. Germline V CDR1 and CDR2: LGHNA, YSLEER. The CDR3 loop spans 17 amino acids. With V trimmed by 0 bases and J by 2 bases, 6 bases remained unmatched. Here the CDR3 DNA reads TGCGCCAGCAGCCAAGAATGGGGACAGCCAAACACCGGGGAGCTGTTTTTT. The encoded protein is CASSQEWGQPNTGELFF.

This clone appeared a few times. The chain uses TRBV4-2 and TRBJ2-5; 8 nucleotides line up with TRBD1. V shed 5 bases and J 5 bases; nucleotides not matched to a gene: 13. Germline assignment: CDR1 LGHNA and CDR2 YNFKEQ. The CDR3 length is 16 residues. CDR3 sequence: CASSSNDRGERETQYF. The CDR3 DNA reads as TGTGCCAGCAGCTCCAATGACAGGGGCGAACGTGAGACCCAGTACTTC.

J is TRBJ2-3 and V is TRBV15; D possibly uses TRBD1 or TRBD2 (7 bases each). This CDR3 has 13 amino acids. Trimming removed 2 bases from V and 9 bases from J, with 12 bases in between. Germline V lookup: CDR1 LNHNV, CDR2 YYDKDF (reference sequence). CDR3 DNA: TGTGCCACCAGCAGACCAGGGGGGGGGACGCAGTATTTT. Translating gives CATSRPGGGTQYF.

The rearrangement joins TRBV18 to TRBJ1-2, with D uncertain. In germline, CDR1 is KGHSH, CDR2 LQKENI. The CDR3 extends over 16 amino acids. V was trimmed by 3 bases and J by 0 bases, leaving 14 bases between them. The CDR3 spells CASSPVMLPTNYGYTF. The CDR3 nucleotides read TGTGCCAGCTCACCGGTTATGTTGCCAACTAACTATGGCTACACCTTC.

CDR3 nucleotides: TGTGCCAGCAGCGTAGGGGGGGTAGGGTCCGGGGAGCTGTTTTTT. Amino acids: CASSVGGVGSGELFF. The chain employs TRBV9 and TRBJ2-2; a possible D gene is TRBD2 (6 bases). Deletions cut 0 bases from V and 6 bases from J, with 12 bases between. Germline V gene data show CDR1 as SGDLS and CDR2 as YYNGEE. CDR3 size: 15 residues.

This chain uses TRBV4-1 with TRBJ1-1, with D maybe TRBD1 (6 bases). The CDR3 has 16 amino acids. CDR1 is MGHRA and CDR2 is YSYEKL in the germline V gene. Trimming pared 4 bases from V and 1 base from J, leaving 16 bases between. CDR3 in amino acids: CASSLRGQGRNTEAFF. For the CDR3, the DNA is TGCGCCAGCAGCCTTCGGGGTCAGGGGCGGAACACTGAAGCTTTCTTT.

The V gene is TRBV7-3, the J gene TRBJ2-1; D is perhaps TRBD2 (6 bases). Germline CDR1 is SGHTA and CDR2 is FQGTGA. Trimming shortened V by 5 bases and J by 6 bases, and 17 bases separated the two germline ends. The CDR3 is made up of 15 amino acids. CDR3 coding DNA: TGTGCCAGCAGCGCCGAGGCGGGACCAGGCAATGAGCAGTTCTTC. Its protein is CASSAEAGPGNEQFF.

The V and J genes are TRBV7-3 and TRBJ2-1, with no clear D. Germline loops: CDR1 SGHTA, CDR2 FQGTGA. Trimming took off 1 base at V and 5 bases at J, with 15 bases between the two ends. This CDR3 has 16 amino acids. The CDR3 protein is CASSLRSVPPDNEQFF. The CDR3 region has the DNA TGTGCCAGCAGCTTAAGGTCGGTACCCCCTGACAATGAGCAGTTCTTC.

This clone was found once. The chain employs TRBV5-4 and TRBJ1-1, with no clear D. From germline, CDR1 is SGHNT and CDR2 YYREEE (reference sequence). The CDR3 is 14 amino acids. Trimming removed 0 bases from V and 4 bases from J, with 10 bases in between. CDR3 bases: TGTGCCAGCAGCTTGGGGCGGGTCGGCACTGAAGCTTTCTTT. Its protein product is CASSLGRVGTEAFF.

This clone was observed a single time. This sequence joins TRBV27 and TRBJ2-7; D is unclear. Germline values: CDR1 MNHEY, CDR2 SMNVEV (reference sequence). This CDR3 is 16 amino acids long. The V gene lost 7 bases and the J gene lost 4 bases, with 23 bases spanning the gap. The DNA of the CDR3 is TGTGCCAGCACCCCCTTCCGGCCAACAGAAGTATACGAGCAGTACTTC. Its protein product is CASTPFRPTEVYEQYF.

In DNA, the CDR3 is TGCGCCAGCAGCCAAGTTAAGAATTCAGAATCTAGCGGGAGGACGAACACCGGGGAGCTGTTTTTT. Encoded protein: CASSQVKNSESSGRTNTGELFF. V is TRBV4-3 and J is TRBJ2-2, with 11 nucleotides matching TRBD2. Germline V gene sequence: CDR1 LGHNA, CDR2 YSLEER. The CDR3 runs to 22 residues. J was trimmed by 0 bases and V by 1 base; bases with no gene match: 16.

CDR3 coding DNA: TGTGCCAGCTCACCACAAAGGGGGCGTTCAGGGGCCAACGTCCTGACTTTC. Residues: CASSPQRGRSGANVLTF. J is TRBJ2-6 and V is TRBV18; TRBD1 matches at 7 bases. This CDR3 spans 17 amino acids. The V gene's germline CDR1 is KGHSH and CDR2 LQKENI. J lost 4 bases, V lost 1 base, and 7 bases had no gene match.

The chain recombines TRBV10-3 with TRBJ2-1, with D uncertain. There are 15 residues in the CDR3. The V gene's germline CDR1 is ENHRY and CDR2 SYGVKD. V was trimmed by 2 bases and J by 9 bases, leaving 17 bases between them. The CDR3 sequence is CAISEDPRDPLEQFF. In nucleotides, the CDR3 is TGTGCCATCAGTGAGGACCCCCGAGACCCCCTTGAGCAGTTCTTC.

The rearrangement links TRBV5-1 to TRBJ2-1, with 9 bases that match TRBD2. Germline V gene sequence: CDR1 SGHRS, CDR2 YFSETQ. V lost 5 bases to trimming and J lost 8 bases; unmatched junction nucleotides: 14. CDR3 length: 16 residues. CDR3 sequence: CASRRSGSPPRDEQFF. The CDR3 DNA sequence: TGCGCCAGCAGACGTAGCGGGAGCCCTCCCCGCGATGAGCAGTTCTTC.

The chain has TRBV7-3 and TRBJ2-3, with D possibly matching TRBD2 (5 bases). The germline gives CDR1 SGHTA, CDR2 FQGTGA. The V end lost 2 bases, the J end lost 7 bases, and 16 bases lay between the germline ends. This CDR3 is built from 15 residues. CDR3 coding DNA: TGTGCCAGCAGCTTAGAAGCCCGGACTCCGTATACGCAGTATTTT. It translates to CASSLEARTPYTQYF.

The V and J genes are TRBV18 and TRBJ2-2; no clear D gene. V was trimmed by 3 bases and J by 1 base, leaving 9 bases between them. This CDR3 spans 15 amino acids. CDR1 is KGHSH and CDR2 is LQKENI in the germline V gene. In DNA, the CDR3 is TGTGCCAGCTCACCGAGCCTGAGGAACACCGGGGAGCTGTTTTTT. This encodes CASSPSLRNTGELFF. The variable domain in full, completed from reference TRBV18 and TRBJ2-2, reads NAGVMQNPRHLVRRRGQEARLRCSPMKGHSHVYWYRQLPEEGLKFMVYLQKENIIDESGMPKERFSAEFPKEGPSILRIQQVVRGDSAAYFCASSPSLRNTGELFFGEGSRLTVL.

In DNA, the CDR3 is TGTGCCAGCAGCTTAGCTTTCGCGGGGGGGCAAGAGACCCAGTACTTC. Protein product: CASSLAFAGGQETQYF. This chain links TRBV7-2 with TRBJ2-5; the match to TRBD2 covers 9 bases. Germline V gives CDR1 SGHTA, CDR2 FQGNSA. The CDR3 spans 16 residues. The ends lost 0 bases at V and 2 bases at J; junction bases unmatched: 4.

The chain couples TRBV4-3 to TRBJ2-7; 8 bases match TRBD2. The CDR3 totals 15 residues. Germline lookup yields CDR1 LGHNA and CDR2 YSLEER. After removal of 0 bases from V and 4 bases from J, the junction contained 5 bases not matched to a gene. CDR3 nucleotide sequence: TGCGCCAGCAGCCAAGAAACGGGAGGGCCGTACGAGCAGTACTTC. Residues: CASSQETGGPYEQYF.

V gene TRBV4-2 combines with J gene TRBJ2-3; D perhaps matches TRBD1 (6 bases). Germline lookup yields CDR1 LGHNA and CDR2 YNFKEQ. The CDR3 spans 17 residues. V lost 2 bases and J lost 1, with 16 bases in between. The CDR3 DNA follows: TGTGCCAGCAGCCAATCGGTAAGGGGGTCTGGCACAGATACGCAGTATTTT. Translating gives CASSQSVRGSGTDTQYF.

This clone was observed a few times. The chain has TRBV15 and TRBJ1-1, with D uncertain. CDR3 length: 13 amino acids. Germline V gives CDR1 LNHNV, CDR2 YYDKDF (reference sequence). With 0 bases removed from V and 7 bases from J, the gap between germline ends came to 9 bases. DNA for the CDR3: TGTGCCACCAGCAGAGAACGACGGGTTGAAGCTTTCTTT. Translation: CATSRERRVEAFF.

The chain joins TRBV27 to TRBJ2-5, with D possibly TRBD2 on 6 matching bases. CDR1 is MNHEY and CDR2 is SMNVEV in the germline V gene (reference sequence). Deletions cut 2 bases from V and 5 bases from J, with 12 bases between. The CDR3 length is 14 residues. The CDR3 protein is CASSLTAAGETQYF. CDR3 sequence (DNA): TGTGCCAGCAGTTTAACAGCGGCGGGGGAGACCCAGTACTTC.

This clone was counted a single time. The chain couples TRBV28 to TRBJ2-2; weak D call: TRBD2 (6 bases). Germline V CDR1 and CDR2: MDHEN, SYDVKM. This CDR3 has 21 amino acids. With 6 bases removed from V and 3 bases from J, the gap between germline ends came to 32 bases. The CDR3 region has the DNA TGTGCCAGCAGAACGCCGATCCGGGGTATCTCCTACCCGGGGGACACCGGGGAGCTGTTTTTT. It is translated as CASRTPIRGISYPGDTGELFF.

The V and J genes are TRBV7-9 and TRBJ2-7; 7 bases agree with TRBD1. Germline CDR1 is SEHNR and CDR2 is FQNEAQ (reference sequence). The CDR3 spans 14 residues. V trimming: 5 bases; J trimming: 4 bases; junction bases outside the gene matches: 8. The CDR3 loop reads CASSRRTGGYEQYF. In nucleotides, the CDR3 is TGTGCCAGCAGCAGAAGGACAGGAGGATACGAGCAGTACTTC.

V gene TRBV18 combines with J gene TRBJ1-4; 9 bases are a match to TRBD1. Trimming removed 3 bases from V and 8 bases from J; junction bases left unmatched: 7. The CDR3 length is 15 residues. Germline CDR1 is KGHSH and CDR2 is LQKENI. The CDR3 coding sequence is TGTGCCAGCTCACCGGGGACAGGGCCGGGCGAAAAACTGTTTTTT. It encodes CASSPGTGPGEKLFF.

This sequence joins TRBV7-2 and TRBJ1-1; no clear D. V dropped 3 bases and J dropped 1 base, with 3 bases sitting between them. Germline V gene lookup returns CDR1 SGHTA and CDR2 FQGNSA. This CDR3 region has 12 residues. The CDR3 DNA follows: TGTGCCAGCAGCTTTACGAACACTGAAGCTTTCTTT. Protein product: CASSFTNTEAFF.

The chain recombines TRBV7-2 with TRBJ2-5; no reliable D call. CDR3 length: 12 amino acids. Germline CDR1 is SGHTA and CDR2 is FQGNSA. The V and J ends lost 11 bases and 4 bases respectively, with 14 bases between them. As DNA, the CDR3 is TGTGCCCCCCGCCCCGATCGAGAGACCCAGTACTTC. Its translation is CAPRPDRETQYF.

This clone has only a few counts. This rearrangement joins TRBV27 to TRBJ1-3; no clear D gene. The ends were cut back, 3 bases at V and 3 bases at J, with 3 bases in the middle. The CDR3 length is 12 residues. Germline V lookup: CDR1 MNHEY, CDR2 SMNVEV (reference sequence). CDR3 in amino acids: CASSFDGNTIYF. CDR3 DNA: TGTGCCAGCAGTTTTGATGGAAACACCATATATTTT.

This chain uses TRBV2 with TRBJ1-1; no clear D gene. Between the trimmed V and J ends, which lost 10 bases and 1 base, there was a span of 13 bases. This CDR3 is built from 13 residues. The germline V gene encodes CDR1 SNHLY and CDR2 FYNNEI. For the CDR3, the DNA is TGTGCCACCTCTAACTGGGAGAACACTGAAGCTTTCTTT. Translated, it gives CATSNWENTEAFF.